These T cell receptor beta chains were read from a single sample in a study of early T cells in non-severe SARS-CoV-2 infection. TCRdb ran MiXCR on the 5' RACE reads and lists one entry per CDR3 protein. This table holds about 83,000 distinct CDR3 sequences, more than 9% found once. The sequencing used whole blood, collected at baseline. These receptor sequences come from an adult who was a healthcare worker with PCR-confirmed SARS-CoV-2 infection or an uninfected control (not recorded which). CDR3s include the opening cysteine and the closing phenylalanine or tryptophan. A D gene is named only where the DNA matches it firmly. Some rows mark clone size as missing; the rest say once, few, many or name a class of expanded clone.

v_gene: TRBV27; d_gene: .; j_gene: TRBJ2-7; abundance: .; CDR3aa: CASSISGGLQYEQYF; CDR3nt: TGTGCCAGCAGTATTTCCGGGGGGCTCCAGTACGAGCAGTACTTC
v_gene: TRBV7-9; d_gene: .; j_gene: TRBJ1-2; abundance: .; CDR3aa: CASSERHGYTF; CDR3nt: TGTGCCAGCAGCGAGAGGCATGGCTACACCTTC
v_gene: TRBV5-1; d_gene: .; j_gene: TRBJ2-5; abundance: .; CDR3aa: CASSLGASKETQYF; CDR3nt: TGCGCCAGCAGCTTAGGGGCCTCAAAGGAGACCCAGTACTTC
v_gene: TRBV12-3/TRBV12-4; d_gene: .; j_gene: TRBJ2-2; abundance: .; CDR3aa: CASSFAQYTGELFF; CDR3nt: TGTGCCAGCAGTTTTGCTCAGTACACCGGGGAGCTGTTTTTT
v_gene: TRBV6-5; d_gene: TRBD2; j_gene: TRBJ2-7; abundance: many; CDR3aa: CASSPTSGRAYEQYF; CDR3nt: TGTGCCAGCAGTCCTACTAGCGGGAGGGCCTACGAGCAGTACTTC
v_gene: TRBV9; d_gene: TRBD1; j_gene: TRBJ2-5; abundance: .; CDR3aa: CASSVGQGQETQYF; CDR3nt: TGTGCCAGCAGCGTAGGACAGGGACAAGAGACCCAGTACTTC
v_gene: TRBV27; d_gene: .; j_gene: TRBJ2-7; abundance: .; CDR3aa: CASSKVRLAVQYF; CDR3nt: TGTGCCAGCAGCAAAGTCAGGCTGGCCGTGCAGTACTTC
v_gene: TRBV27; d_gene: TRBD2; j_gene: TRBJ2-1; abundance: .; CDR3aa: CASSIAGGLGEQFF; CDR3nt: TGTGCCAGCAGTATCGCGGGAGGGCTGGGTGAGCAGTTCTTC
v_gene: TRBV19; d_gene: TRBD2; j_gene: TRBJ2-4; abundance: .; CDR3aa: CASSGNSGTGDIQYF; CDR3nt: TGTGCCAGTAGCGGTAATAGCGGGACGGGGGACATTCAGTACTTC
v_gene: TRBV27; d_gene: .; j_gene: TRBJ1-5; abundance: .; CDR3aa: CASSLSLQDQPQHF; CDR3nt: TGTGCCAGCAGTTTGAGCCTACAGGATCAGCCCCAGCATTTT
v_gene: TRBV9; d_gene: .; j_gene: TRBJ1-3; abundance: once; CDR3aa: CASSSQETGNTIYF; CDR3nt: TGTGCCAGCAGCTCCCAGGAGACTGGAAACACCATATATTTT
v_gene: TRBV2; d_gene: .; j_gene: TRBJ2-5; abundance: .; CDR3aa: CASSYHETQYF; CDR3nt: TGTGCCAGCAGTTACCATGAGACCCAGTACTTC
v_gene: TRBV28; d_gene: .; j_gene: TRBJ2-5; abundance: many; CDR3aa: CASSSLRLVFETQYF; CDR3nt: TGTGCCAGCAGTTCGCTACGACTAGTTTTTGAGACCCAGTACTTC
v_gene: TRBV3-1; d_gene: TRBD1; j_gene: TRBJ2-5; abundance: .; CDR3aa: CASSHRGTEQETQYF; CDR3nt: TGTGCCAGCAGCCACAGGGGGACAGAACAAGAGACCCAGTACTTC
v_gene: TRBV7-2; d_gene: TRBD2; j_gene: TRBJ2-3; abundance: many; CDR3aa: CASSLSGSRTDTQYF; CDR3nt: TGTGCCAGCAGCCTCAGCGGGAGTAGAACAGATACGCAGTATTTT
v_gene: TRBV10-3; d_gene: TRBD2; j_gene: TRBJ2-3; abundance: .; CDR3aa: CAISEPGLASDTQYF; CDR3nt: TGTGCCATCAGTGAACCGGGACTAGCCTCAGATACGCAGTATTTT